These T cell receptor beta chains were read from a single sample in a study of T cell repertoires in cytomegalovirus infection. Antigens of these TCRs are unknown. Via MiXCR, TCRdb re-called the reads, giving one row per CDR3 protein. Of about 83,000 distinct CDR3 sequences detected, about half appear once; the ten largest clones hold 80% to 95%. The material sequenced was CD8+ T cells from cultured PBMCs, taken from culture after CMV antigen stimulation. These TCRs come from a human donor in good health (CMV status not recorded). Some clones in this sample may be carry-over from other donors' samples. Both conserved end residues are part of each CDR3. A D gene is named only where the DNA matches it firmly. Rows give clone size only sometimes, using once, few, many, or a class for an expanded clone.

TRBJ2-1 NA TRBV6-1 TRBD1 TGTGCCAGCAGTGAAGGGACAGGGGAACACAATGAGCAGTTCTTC CASSEGTGEHNEQFF
TRBJ2-7 few TRBV13 NA TGTGCCAGCAGCCCGACAGGTACCTACGAGCAGTACTTC CASSPTGTYEQYF
TRBJ2-7 NA TRBV27 NA TGTGCCAGCAGTACCGATAGGGCCCACGAGCAGTACTTC CASSTDRAHEQYF
TRBJ2-7 many TRBV6-2/TRBV6-3 NA TGTGCCAGCAGTTACCTCCCCCGCGAGCAGTACTTC CASSYLPREQYF
TRBJ2-7 NA TRBV15 NA TGTGCCACCAGCGTAGCGTCCGGGACCGAAGGCTCCGAGCAGTACTTC CATSVASGTEGSEQYF
TRBJ2-1 NA TRBV7-6 TRBD2 TGTGCCAGCAGCTTAGCAATAGCGGGATATCATCAAGGGGAATACAATGAGCAGTTCTTC CASSLAIAGYHQGEYNEQFF
TRBJ1-1 NA TRBV5-1 NA TGCGCCAGCAGCTTGGAATGGGGGACTGAAGCTTTCTTT CASSLEWGTEAFF
TRBJ2-2 NA TRBV24-1 TRBD1 TGTGCCACCAGTGACTCCGGGACAGCGAACACCGGGGAGCTGTTTTTT CATSDSGTANTGELFF
TRBJ2-1 NA TRBV6-6 NA TGTGCCACCTCTAAAATCTTTTCGGAAGGGCAGTTCTTC CATSKIFSEGQFF
TRBJ2-3 few TRBV4-2 NA TGTGCCAGCAGCCAGAGGACTGGCTTTAGCACAGATACGCAGTATTTT CASSQRTGFSTDTQYF
TRBJ2-3 NA TRBV27 TRBD2 TGTGCCAGCCGACTAGCGGGGGACACAGATACGCAGTATTTT CASRLAGDTDTQYF
TRBJ1-3 NA TRBV12-3/TRBV12-4 NA TGTGCCAGCACACCCTCTGGAAACACCATATATTTT CASTPSGNTIYF
TRBJ2-7 NA TRBV23-1 NA TGCGCCAGCAGTCAATCTCTTTATAGTCACAACTGGAACGAGCAGTACTTC CASSQSLYSHNWNEQYF
TRBJ1-2 NA TRBV7-9 NA TGTGCCAGCAGCTTAGCGTCGGGGGAAGGCTACACCTTC CASSLASGEGYTF
TRBJ2-7 NA TRBV7-6 NA TGTGCCAGCAGCTTAGACAGTTCCTACGAGCAGTACTTC CASSLDSSYEQYF
TRBJ2-5 few TRBV7-2 NA TGTGCCAGCAGCCCCCCCGAGAACCGGATATTCCAAGAGACCCAGTACTTC CASSPPENRIFQETQYF
TRBJ2-3 few TRBV15 TRBD2 TGTGCCACCAGCAGCAAGCTAGCGGCAGATACGCAGTATTTT CATSSKLAADTQYF
TRBJ2-7 few TRBV12-3/TRBV12-4 TRBD2 TGTGCCAGCAGTCCGCCCTATAGCGGGGGCATCTCCTACGAGCAGTACTTC CASSPPYSGGISYEQYF
TRBJ2-1 once TRBV30 NA TGTGCCTCCCAGGGGAACAATGAGCAGTTCTTC CASQGNNEQFF
TRBJ1-5 NA TRBV28 NA TGTGCCAGCAGGCAGGGCCTGAATCAGCCCCAGCATTTT CASRQGLNQPQHF
TRBJ1-5 NA TRBV28 NA TGTGCCAGCAGTTCCCCAGGTGTGCACAATAAGCCCCAGCATTTT CASSSPGVHNKPQHF
TRBJ1-5 NA TRBV10-1 NA TGCGCCAGCAGTGATCTGGAGCCCCAGCATTTT CASSDLEPQHF
TRBJ1-5 NA TRBV4-3 NA TGCGCCAGCAGCCAAGGGACAGACGCCAATCAGCCCCAGCATTTT CASSQGTDANQPQHF
TRBJ2-2 NA TRBV7-6 TRBD1 TGTGCCAGCAGCTTAGAGGGGACAGGGCGGACCGGGGAGCTGTTTTTT CASSLEGTGRTGELFF
TRBJ1-3 NA TRBV6-1 NA TGTGCCAGGAGCCGGGACACGGGTTACTCTGGAAACACCATATATTTT CARSRDTGYSGNTIYF
TRBJ1-5 NA TRBV7-8 NA TGTGCCAGCAGCTTTTTGGCAGGGAGCAATCAGCCCCAGCATTTT CASSFLAGSNQPQHF
TRBJ2-1 NA TRBV12-3/TRBV12-4 NA TGTGCCAGCAGCCAGGGGGGGTCCGGGGATGAGCAGTTCTTC CASSQGGSGDEQFF